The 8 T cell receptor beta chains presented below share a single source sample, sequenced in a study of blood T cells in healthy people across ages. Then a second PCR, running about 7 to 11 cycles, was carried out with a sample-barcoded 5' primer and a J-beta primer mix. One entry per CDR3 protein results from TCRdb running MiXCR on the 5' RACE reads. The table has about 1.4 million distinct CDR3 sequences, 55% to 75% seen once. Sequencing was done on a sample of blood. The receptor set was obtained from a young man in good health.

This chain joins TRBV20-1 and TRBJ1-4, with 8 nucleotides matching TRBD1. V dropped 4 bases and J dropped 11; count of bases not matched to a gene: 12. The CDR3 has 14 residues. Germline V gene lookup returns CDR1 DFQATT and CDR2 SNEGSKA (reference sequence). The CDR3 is CSATSRQGLPKLFF. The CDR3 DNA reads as TGCAGTGCTACCTCGCGACAGGGGTTACCCAAACTGTTTTTT.

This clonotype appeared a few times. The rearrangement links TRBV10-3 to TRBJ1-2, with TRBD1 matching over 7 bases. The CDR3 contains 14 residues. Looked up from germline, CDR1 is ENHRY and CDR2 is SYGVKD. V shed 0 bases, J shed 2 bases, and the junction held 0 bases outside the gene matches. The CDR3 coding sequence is TGTGCCATCAGTGAGTCGGACAGGAACTATGGCTACACCTTC. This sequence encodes CAISESDRNYGYTF.

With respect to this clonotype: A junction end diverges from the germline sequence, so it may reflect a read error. CDR3 in DNA: TGTGCCAGCAGCATGGGGGCAAACTCTGGAAACACCTTATATTTT. Residues: CASSMGANSGNTLYF. The chain links TRBV7-2 to TRBJ1-3, with D possibly being TRBD1 (6 bases). CDR3 length equals 15 residues. Germline-derived CDR1 and CDR2 are SGHTA and FQGNSA.

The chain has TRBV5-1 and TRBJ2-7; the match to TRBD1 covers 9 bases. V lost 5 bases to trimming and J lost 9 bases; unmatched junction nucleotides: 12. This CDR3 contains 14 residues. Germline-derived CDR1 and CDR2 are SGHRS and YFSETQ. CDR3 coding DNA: TGCGCCAGCAGTCTAGGACAGGGGTTGCTATCGCAGTACTTC. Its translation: CASSLGQGLLSQYF.

Here the CDR3 DNA reads TGTGCCAGCAGCTTAGACAGGGAATACGGTGGCTACACCTTC. This gives the protein CASSLDREYGGYTF. The chain joins TRBV7-9 to TRBJ1-2, with D possibly TRBD1 on 6 matching bases. This CDR3 contains 14 residues. Germline V gene sequence: CDR1 SEHNR, CDR2 FQNEAQ (reference sequence). V was trimmed by 1 base and J by 7 bases, leaving 13 bases between them. Variable domain in full (rest from reference TRBV7-9 and TRBJ1-2): DTGVSQNPRHKITKRGQNVTFRCDPISEHNRLYWYRQTLGQGPEFLTYFQNEAQLEKSRLLSDRFSAERPKGSFSTLEIQRTEQGDSAMYLCASSLDREYGGYTFGSGTRLTVV.

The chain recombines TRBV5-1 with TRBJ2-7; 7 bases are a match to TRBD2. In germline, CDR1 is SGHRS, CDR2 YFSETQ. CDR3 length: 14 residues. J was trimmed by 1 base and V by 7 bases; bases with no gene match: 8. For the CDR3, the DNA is TGCGCCAGCGCGACGGGGGGATCTTCCTACGAGCAGTACTTC. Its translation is CASATGGSSYEQYF.

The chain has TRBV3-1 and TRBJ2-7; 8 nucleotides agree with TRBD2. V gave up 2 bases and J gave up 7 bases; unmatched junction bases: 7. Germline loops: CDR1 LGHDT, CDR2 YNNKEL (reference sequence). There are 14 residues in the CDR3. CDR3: CASSQSLRGREQYF. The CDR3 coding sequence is TGTGCCAGCAGCCAATCTCTCCGCGGGAGGGAGCAGTACTTC.

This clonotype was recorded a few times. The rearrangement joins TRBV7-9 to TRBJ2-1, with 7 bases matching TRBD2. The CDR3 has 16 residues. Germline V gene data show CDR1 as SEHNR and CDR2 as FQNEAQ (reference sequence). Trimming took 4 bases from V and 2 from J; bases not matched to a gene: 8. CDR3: CASSSTQRDPYNEQFF. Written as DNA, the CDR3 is TGTGCCAGCAGCTCCACCCAGCGGGACCCCTACAATGAGCAGTTCTTC.